These 18 T cell receptor beta chains came from one sample sequenced in a study of blood T cell repertoires in COVID-19. Libraries were prepared by immunoSEQ multiplex PCR; TCRdb keeps only in-frame clonotypes and omits some of them. The table shows fewer than 400,000 clones, with 85% occurring only once. Sequencing was performed on PBMCs or T cells enriched from blood (not recorded which). The receptors here all came from a woman under 40 who had been exposed to COVID-19.

The chain recombines TRBV5-6 with TRBJ1-4; 7 nucleotides match TRBD1. This CDR3 comprises 15 residues. Losses at the gene ends were 2 bases for V and 5 bases for J; bases not matched to a gene: 6. Germline loops: CDR1 SGHDT, CDR2 YYEEEE. The CDR3, as DNA: TGTGCCAGCAGCTTATTTACAGGGGCGAATGAAAAACTGTTTTTT. Residues: CASSLFTGANEKLFF.

This chain connects TRBV30 to TRBJ1-6, with D hard to call. The CDR3 loop spans 18 amino acids. V shed 5 bases and J shed 0 bases, with 20 bases lying between them. Germline V CDR1 and CDR2: GTSNPN, SVGIG (reference sequence). The CDR3 spells CAWRSTVQTSSYNSPLHF. The DNA of the CDR3 is TGTGCCTGGCGTAGTACAGTCCAAACTAGCTCCTATAATTCACCCCTCCACTTT.

The table lists this clone with a count of one. An end of the junction differs from the germline gene, which may be a read error. The chain carries TRBV7-7 and TRBJ1-1; TRBD1 is a possible D gene (5 bases). Germline CDR1 reads SSHAT; CDR2 reads FNYEAQ (reference sequence). CDR3 length: 15 residues. The CDR3 DNA is TGTGCTAGCAGCCCCCTAGGGCAGGGAGGGACTGAAGCTTTCTTT. It is translated as CASSPLGQGGTEAFF.

The V gene is TRBV6-4, the J gene TRBJ2-3, with 13 bases matching TRBD2. The CDR3 length is 17 residues. CDR1 MRHNA and CDR2 SNTAGT come from the germline V gene. The trim removed 6 bases at V and 3 bases at J, leaving 9 bases unmatched. The CDR3: CASSPSPLAGGTDTQYF. The CDR3 DNA reads TGTGCCAGCAGCCCTAGTCCACTAGCGGGAGGGACAGATACGCAGTATTTT.

The rearrangement links TRBV28 to TRBJ1-5; no clear D. CDR1 and CDR2 from the germline V gene are MDHEN and SYDVKM. This CDR3 is built from 15 residues. V shed 5 bases and J shed 4 bases, with 15 bases lying between them. CDR3 loop: CASSLGTRWNQPQHF. The CDR3 DNA follows: TGTGCCAGCAGTCTGGGCACGCGCTGGAATCAGCCCCAGCATTTT.

This clone showed up just once. The chain links TRBV4-2 to TRBJ2-5, with D possibly TRBD1 on 6 matching bases. CDR1 and CDR2 (germline): LGHNA, YNFKEQ. Deletions cut 0 bases from V and 4 bases from J, with 12 bases between. This CDR3 comprises 15 residues. This CDR3 is CASSQDLGGVETQYF. DNA of the CDR3: TGTGCCAGCAGCCAAGACTTAGGGGGTGTAGAGACCCAGTACTTC.

This clone appeared a few times. The chain is built from TRBV11-2 and TRBJ1-2; D is possibly TRBD1 (6 bases). Germline V gene lookup returns CDR1 SGHAT and CDR2 FQNNGV. The CDR3 covers 15 residues. Trimming cost V 7 bases and J 3 bases, with 18 bases left between them. CDR3: CASTPSAGVDYGYTF. The CDR3, as DNA: TGTGCCAGCACCCCTTCTGCAGGGGTTGACTATGGCTACACCTTC.

The chain has TRBV5-8 and TRBJ2-4, with D possibly being TRBD1 (6 bases). V gave up 3 bases and J gave up 1 base, with 14 bases separating them. In germline, CDR1 is SGHTS, CDR2 YDEGEE. The CDR3 consists of 16 residues. CDR3 in DNA: TGTGCCAGCAGCTCACCGGGCACAGGGGCCAAAAACATTCAGTACTTC. It encodes CASSSPGTGAKNIQYF. Combining the CDR3 with reference TRBV5-8 and TRBJ2-4 gives the whole variable domain EAGVTQSPTHLIKTRGQQATLRCSPISGHTSVYWYQQALGLGLQFLLWYDEGEERNRGNFPPRFSGRQFPNYSSELNVNALELEDSALYLCASSSPGTGAKNIQYFGAGTRLSVL.

The gene calls are TRBV28 and TRBJ1-6; D gene unclear. V lost 3 bases, J lost 14 bases, and 8 bases lay in between. The CDR3 totals 11 residues. Germline V gene sequence: CDR1 MDHEN, CDR2 SYDVKM. CDR3 nucleotides: TGTGCCAGCAGTTTTAAGTCAGCCCTCCACTTT. This encodes CASSFKSALHF.

This chain joins TRBV4-1 and TRBJ2-7; 7 bases match TRBD1. There are 13 residues in the CDR3. The V segment lost 7 bases and the J segment 1 base; nucleotides outside the gene matches: 4. Germline V CDR1 and CDR2: MGHRA, YSYEKL. CDR3: CASTPGGSYEQYF. CDR3 in DNA: TGCGCCAGCACTCCAGGGGGTTCCTACGAGCAGTACTTC.

J is TRBJ2-1 and V is TRBV14, with TRBD2 as a possible D gene (5 bases). Trimming took off 1 base at V and 7 bases at J, with 11 bases between the two ends. Germline lookup yields CDR1 SGHDN and CDR2 FVKESK. The CDR3 extends over 14 amino acids. CDR3 bases: TGTGCCAGCAGCCAAGGTGATCCGGGGAATGAGCAGTTCTTC. Its protein is CASSQGDPGNEQFF. Combining the CDR3 with reference TRBV14 and TRBJ2-1 gives the whole variable domain EAGVTQFPSHSVIEKGQTVTLRCDPISGHDNLYWYRRVMGKEIKFLLHFVKESKQDESGMPNNRFLAERTGGTYSTLKVQPAELEDSGVYFCASSQGDPGNEQFFGPGTRLTVL.

This clone was counted once. The genes are TRBV7-8 and TRBJ2-5, with 7 bases identical to TRBD1. V lost 5 bases and J lost 5; bases outside the gene matches: 8. The CDR3 is 14 amino acids. Germline assignment: CDR1 SGHVS and CDR2 FQNEAQ. DNA of the CDR3: TGTGCCAGCAGCAGACCAGGGGGATCGGAGACCCAGTACTTC. This gives the protein CASSRPGGSETQYF.

This clone was counted a single time. The rearrangement uses TRBV9 and TRBJ2-7; 7 nucleotides agree with TRBD2. CDR3 length: 15 amino acids. V trimming: 0 bases; J trimming: 2 bases; junction bases outside the gene matches: 5. Germline V gene lookup returns CDR1 SGDLS and CDR2 YYNGEE. CDR3 in DNA: TGTGCCAGCAGCGTAGACCCGGGGAGGGCCTACGAGCAGTACTTC. Encoded protein: CASSVDPGRAYEQYF.

This rearrangement joins TRBV27 to TRBJ1-1; 7 positions agree with TRBD1. Germline V gives CDR1 MNHEY, CDR2 SMNVEV (reference sequence). J was trimmed by 4 bases and V by 5 bases; bases with no gene match: 10. The CDR3 has 15 residues. The CDR3 region is CASSNPSTGVTEAFF. CDR3 sequence (DNA): TGTGCCAGCAGTAATCCCTCAACAGGGGTCACTGAAGCTTTCTTT.

The V and J genes are TRBV13 and TRBJ1-2; possible D gene TRBD1, 6 bases. Germline V gives CDR1 PRHDT, CDR2 FYEKMQ (reference sequence). V was cut by 1 base and J by 5 bases, with 20 bases left in between. The CDR3 is 17 residues long. DNA of the CDR3: TGTGCCAGCAGCTTAGACATACTAGGGGGGGCGCGTTATGGCTACACCTTC. This sequence encodes CASSLDILGGARYGYTF.

Details on this clone: The junction departs from germline at one end; a sequencing error may be responsible. The chain recombines TRBV7-8 with TRBJ1-2; TRBD1 is a possible D gene (6 bases). Germline CDR1 is SGHVS and CDR2 is FQNEAQ. This CDR3 is 13 amino acids long. The CDR3 region is CASSLGQNFGYTF. The CDR3 nucleotides are TGTGCCAGCAGCCTCGGACAGAACTTTGGCTACACCTTC.

The J gene is TRBJ2-7, the V gene TRBV24-1, with TRBD2 identical over 11 bases. CDR1 and CDR2 from the germline V gene are KGHDR and SFDVKD. The CDR3 sequence is 14 residues long. The ends lost 6 bases at V and 5 bases at J; junction bases unmatched: 5. This CDR3 reads CATSPSGRPHEQYF. The CDR3 bases are TGTGCCACCAGTCCTAGCGGGAGGCCCCACGAGCAGTACTTC.

The chain combines TRBV12-3 or TRBV12-4 with TRBJ2-3, with unresolved D. Deletions cut 7 bases from V and 10 bases from J, with 18 bases between. The CDR3 extends over 13 amino acids. The CDR3 loop reads CASTLNQNYAQYF. CDR3 coding DNA: TGTGCCAGCACCCTAAATCAAAATTACGCGCAGTATTTT.